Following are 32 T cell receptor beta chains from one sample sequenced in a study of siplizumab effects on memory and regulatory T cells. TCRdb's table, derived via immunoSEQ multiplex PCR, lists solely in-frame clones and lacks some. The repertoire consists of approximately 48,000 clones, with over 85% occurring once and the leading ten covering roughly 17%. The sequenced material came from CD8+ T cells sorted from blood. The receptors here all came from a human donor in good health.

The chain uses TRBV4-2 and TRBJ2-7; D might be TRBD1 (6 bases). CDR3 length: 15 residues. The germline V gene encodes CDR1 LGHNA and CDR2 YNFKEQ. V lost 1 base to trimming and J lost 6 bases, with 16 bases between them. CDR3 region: CASSQVNRESIEQYF. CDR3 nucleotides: TGTGCCAGCAGCCAAGTTAACAGGGAAAGTATCGAGCAGTACTTC.

The CDR3 reads CASSIGRVGQPQHF. CDR3 bases: TGTGCCAGTAGTATAGGCAGGGTTGGTCAGCCCCAGCATTTT. The chain uses TRBV19 and TRBJ1-5; perhaps TRBD1 as D (5 bases). V gave up 1 base and J gave up 6 bases, with 10 bases separating them. The CDR3 is made up of 14 amino acids. The germline CDR1 and CDR2 sequences are LNHDA and SQIVND (reference sequence).

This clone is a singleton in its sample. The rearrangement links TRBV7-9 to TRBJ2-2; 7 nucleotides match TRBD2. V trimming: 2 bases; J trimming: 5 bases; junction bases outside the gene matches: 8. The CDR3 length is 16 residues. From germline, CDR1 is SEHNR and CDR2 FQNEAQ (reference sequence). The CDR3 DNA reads TGTGCCAGCAGCTTATCGGCTAGCGGACCTACCGGGGAGCTGTTTTTT. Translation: CASSLSASGPTGELFF.

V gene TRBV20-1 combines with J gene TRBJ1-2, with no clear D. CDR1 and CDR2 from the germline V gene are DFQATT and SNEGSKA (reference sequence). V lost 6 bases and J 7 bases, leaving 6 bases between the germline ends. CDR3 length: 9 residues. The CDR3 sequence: CSAAGGYTF. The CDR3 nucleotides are TGCAGTGCGGCGGGTGGCTACACCTTC.

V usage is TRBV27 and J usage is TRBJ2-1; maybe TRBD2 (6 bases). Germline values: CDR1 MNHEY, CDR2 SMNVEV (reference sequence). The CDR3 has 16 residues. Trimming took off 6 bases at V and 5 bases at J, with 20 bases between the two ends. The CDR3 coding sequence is TGTGCCAGCAGGTTGGGGGGAGGATTTTTCGACAATGAGCAGTTCTTC. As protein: CASRLGGGFFDNEQFF.

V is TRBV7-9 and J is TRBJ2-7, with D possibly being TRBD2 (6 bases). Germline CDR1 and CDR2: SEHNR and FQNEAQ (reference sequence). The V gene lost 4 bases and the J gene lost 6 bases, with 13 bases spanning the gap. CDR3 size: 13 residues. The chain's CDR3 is CASSWAGSSEQYF. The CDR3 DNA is TGTGCCAGCAGCTGGGCGGGGTCGAGCGAGCAGTACTTC.

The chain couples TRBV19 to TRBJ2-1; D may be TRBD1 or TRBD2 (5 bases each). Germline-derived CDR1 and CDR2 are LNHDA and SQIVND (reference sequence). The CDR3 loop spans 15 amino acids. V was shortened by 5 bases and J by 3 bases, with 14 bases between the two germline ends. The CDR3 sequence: CASSYRGNLYNEQFF. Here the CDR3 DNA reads TGTGCCAGTAGTTACCGGGGCAACCTCTACAATGAGCAGTTCTTC.

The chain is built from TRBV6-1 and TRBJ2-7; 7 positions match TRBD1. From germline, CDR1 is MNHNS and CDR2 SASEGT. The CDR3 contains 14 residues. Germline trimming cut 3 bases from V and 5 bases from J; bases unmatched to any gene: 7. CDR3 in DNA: TGTGCCAGCAGTGACGCGACAGGGTGGGACGAGCAGTACTTC. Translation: CASSDATGWDEQYF.

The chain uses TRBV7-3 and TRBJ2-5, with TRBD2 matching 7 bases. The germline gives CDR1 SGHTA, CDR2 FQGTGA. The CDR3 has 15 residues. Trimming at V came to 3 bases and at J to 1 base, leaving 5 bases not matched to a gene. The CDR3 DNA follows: TGTGCCAGCAGCTTGGGGGGAGGGCCCCAAGAGACCCAGTACTTC. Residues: CASSLGGGPQETQYF.

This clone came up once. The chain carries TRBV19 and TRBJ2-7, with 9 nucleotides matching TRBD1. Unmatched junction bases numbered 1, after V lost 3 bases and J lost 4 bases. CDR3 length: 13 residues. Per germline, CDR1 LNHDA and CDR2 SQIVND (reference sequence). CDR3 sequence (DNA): TGTGCCAGTAGTATCGGACAGGGGTACGAGCAGTACTTC. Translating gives CASSIGQGYEQYF.

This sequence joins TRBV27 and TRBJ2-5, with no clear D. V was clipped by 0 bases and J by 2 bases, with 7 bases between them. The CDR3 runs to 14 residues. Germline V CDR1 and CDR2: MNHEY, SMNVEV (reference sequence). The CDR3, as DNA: TGTGCCAGCAGTTTATCGGTAGGGCAAGAGACCCAGTACTTC. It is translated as CASSLSVGQETQYF.

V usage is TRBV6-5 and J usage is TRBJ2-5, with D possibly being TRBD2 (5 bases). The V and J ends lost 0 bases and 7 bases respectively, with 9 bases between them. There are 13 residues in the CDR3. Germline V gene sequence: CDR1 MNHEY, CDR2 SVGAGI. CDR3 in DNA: TGTGCCAGCAGTTACTCCGAGGGTGGGACCCAGTACTTC. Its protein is CASSYSEGGTQYF.

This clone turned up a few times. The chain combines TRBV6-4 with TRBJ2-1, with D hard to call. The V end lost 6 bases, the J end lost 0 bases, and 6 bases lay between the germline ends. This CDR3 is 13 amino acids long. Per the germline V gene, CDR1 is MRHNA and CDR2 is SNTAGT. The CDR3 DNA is TGTGCCAGCAGCCAGGACTCCTACAATGAGCAGTTCTTC. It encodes CASSQDSYNEQFF.

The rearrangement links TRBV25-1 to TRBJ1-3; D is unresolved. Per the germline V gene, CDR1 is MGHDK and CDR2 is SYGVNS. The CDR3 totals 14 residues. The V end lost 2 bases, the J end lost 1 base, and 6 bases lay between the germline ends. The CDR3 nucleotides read TGTGCCAGCAGTGAACTGGGGTCTGGAAACACCATATATTTT. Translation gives CASSELGSGNTIYF.

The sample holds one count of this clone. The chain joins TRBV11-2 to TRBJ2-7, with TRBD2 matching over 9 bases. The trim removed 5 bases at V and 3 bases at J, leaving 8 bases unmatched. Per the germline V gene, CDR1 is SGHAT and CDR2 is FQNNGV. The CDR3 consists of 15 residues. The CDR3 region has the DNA TGTGCCAGCAGCCCGCCGGGACTAGCTTTCTACGAGCAGTACTTC. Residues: CASSPPGLAFYEQYF.

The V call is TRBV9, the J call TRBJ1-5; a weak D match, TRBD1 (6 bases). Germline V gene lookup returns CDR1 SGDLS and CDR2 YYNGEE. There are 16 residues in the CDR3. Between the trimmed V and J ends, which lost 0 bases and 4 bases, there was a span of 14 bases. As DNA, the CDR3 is TGTGCCAGCAGCGTAGGAGGGGGGGGGATTAATCAGCCCCAGCATTTT. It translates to CASSVGGGGINQPQHF.

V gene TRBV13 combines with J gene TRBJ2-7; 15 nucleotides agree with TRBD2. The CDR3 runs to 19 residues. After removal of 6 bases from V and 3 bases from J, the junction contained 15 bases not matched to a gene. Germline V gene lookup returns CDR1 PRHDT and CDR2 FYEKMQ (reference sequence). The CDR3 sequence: CASRGRGQGLAGGGYEQYF. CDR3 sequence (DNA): TGTGCCAGCAGAGGCCGAGGGCAGGGACTAGCGGGAGGCGGCTACGAGCAGTACTTC.

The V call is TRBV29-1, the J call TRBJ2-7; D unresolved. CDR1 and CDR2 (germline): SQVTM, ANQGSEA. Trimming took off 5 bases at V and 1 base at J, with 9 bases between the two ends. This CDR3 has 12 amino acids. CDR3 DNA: TGCAGCGTTCACTCTGGGTCCTACGAGCAGTACTTC. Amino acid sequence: CSVHSGSYEQYF.

The CDR3: CASNRDRDDEQFF. The CDR3 nucleotides read TGTGCCAGCAACAGAGACAGAGACGATGAGCAGTTCTTC. This chain connects TRBV5-4 to TRBJ2-1; a possible D gene is TRBD1 (5 bases). Trimming stripped 6 bases from V and 8 bases from J, with 15 bases between. CDR1 is SGHNT, CDR2 YYREEE, per germline (reference sequence). CDR3 length: 13 amino acids.

CDR3 residues: CASAGTGFFYEQYF. The CDR3, as DNA: TGTGCCAGCGCCGGGACAGGGTTCTTCTACGAGCAGTACTTC. The chain joins TRBV7-8 to TRBJ2-7; 9 nucleotides match TRBD1. The V gene's germline CDR1 is SGHVS and CDR2 FQNEAQ. The CDR3 totals 14 residues. After removal of 8 bases from V and 3 bases from J, the junction contained 8 bases not matched to a gene.

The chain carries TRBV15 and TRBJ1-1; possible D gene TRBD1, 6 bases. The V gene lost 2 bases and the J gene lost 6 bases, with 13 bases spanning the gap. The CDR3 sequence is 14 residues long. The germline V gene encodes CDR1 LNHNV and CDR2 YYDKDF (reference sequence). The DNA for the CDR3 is TGTGCCACCAGCAGATCAACAGGGTACTCTGAAGCTTTCTTT. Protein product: CATSRSTGYSEAFF.

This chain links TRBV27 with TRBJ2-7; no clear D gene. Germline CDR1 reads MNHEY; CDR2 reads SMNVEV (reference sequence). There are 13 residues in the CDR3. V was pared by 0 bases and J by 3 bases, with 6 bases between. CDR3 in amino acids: CASSLSSNYEQYF. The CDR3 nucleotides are TGTGCCAGCAGTTTATCCAGTAACTACGAGCAGTACTTC.

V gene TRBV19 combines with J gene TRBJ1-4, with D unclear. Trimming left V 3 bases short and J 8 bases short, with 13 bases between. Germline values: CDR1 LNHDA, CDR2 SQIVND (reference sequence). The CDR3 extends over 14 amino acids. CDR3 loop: CASSIRTGREKLFF. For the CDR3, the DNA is TGTGCCAGTAGTATCCGGACCGGGAGAGAAAAACTGTTTTTT.

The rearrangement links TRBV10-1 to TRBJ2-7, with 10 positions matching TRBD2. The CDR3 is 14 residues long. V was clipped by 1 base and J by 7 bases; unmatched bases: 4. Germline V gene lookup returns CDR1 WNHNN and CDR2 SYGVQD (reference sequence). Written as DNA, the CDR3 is TGCGCCAGCAGTGAGTTGGTAGCGGGAGGAGAGCAGTACTTC. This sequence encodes CASSELVAGGEQYF.

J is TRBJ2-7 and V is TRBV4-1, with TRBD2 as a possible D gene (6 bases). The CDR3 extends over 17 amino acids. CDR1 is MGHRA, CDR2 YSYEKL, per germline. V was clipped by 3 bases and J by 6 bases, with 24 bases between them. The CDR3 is CASSHAPTDYFYREQYF. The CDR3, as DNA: TGCGCCAGCAGCCATGCCCCTACGGACTATTTCTACCGCGAGCAGTACTTC.

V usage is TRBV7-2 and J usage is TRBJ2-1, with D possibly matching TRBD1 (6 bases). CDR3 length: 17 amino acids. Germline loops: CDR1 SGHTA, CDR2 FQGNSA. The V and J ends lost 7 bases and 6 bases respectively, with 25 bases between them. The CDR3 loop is CASTRSGQPILPNEQFF. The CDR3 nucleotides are TGTGCCAGCACTCGGTCAGGACAGCCAATATTACCCAATGAGCAGTTCTTC.

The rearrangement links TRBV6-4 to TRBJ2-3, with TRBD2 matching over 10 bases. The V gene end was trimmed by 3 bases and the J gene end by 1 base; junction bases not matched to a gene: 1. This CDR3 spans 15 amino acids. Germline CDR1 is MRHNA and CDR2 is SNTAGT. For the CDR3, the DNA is TGTGCCAGCAGTGATCTAGCGGGAGGCACAGATACGCAGTATTTT. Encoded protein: CASSDLAGGTDTQYF.

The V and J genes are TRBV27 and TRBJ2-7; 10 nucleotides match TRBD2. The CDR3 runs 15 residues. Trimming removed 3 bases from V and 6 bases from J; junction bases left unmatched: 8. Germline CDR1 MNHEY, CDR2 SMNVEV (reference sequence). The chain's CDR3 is CASSLASGSLAEQYF. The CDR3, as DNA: TGTGCCAGCAGTTTGGCTAGCGGGAGTTTAGCCGAGCAGTACTTC.

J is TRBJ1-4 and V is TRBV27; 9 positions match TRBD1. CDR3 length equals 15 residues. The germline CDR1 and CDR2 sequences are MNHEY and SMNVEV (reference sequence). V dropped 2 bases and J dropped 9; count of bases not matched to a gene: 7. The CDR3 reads CASSLDGTGRKKLFF. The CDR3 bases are TGTGCCAGCAGTTTAGACGGGACAGGGCGGAAAAAACTGTTTTTT.

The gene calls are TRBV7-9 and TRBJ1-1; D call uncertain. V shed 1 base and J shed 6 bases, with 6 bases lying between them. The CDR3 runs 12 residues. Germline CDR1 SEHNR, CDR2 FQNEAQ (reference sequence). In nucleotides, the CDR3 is TGTGCCAGCAGCTTAGGTAGGTCTGAAGCTTTCTTT. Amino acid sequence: CASSLGRSEAFF.

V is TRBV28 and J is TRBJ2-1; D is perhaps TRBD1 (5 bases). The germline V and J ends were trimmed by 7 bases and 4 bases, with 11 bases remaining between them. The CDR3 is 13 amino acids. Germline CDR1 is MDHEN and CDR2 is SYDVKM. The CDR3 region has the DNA TGTGCCAGCAAAATACAGGAATACAATGAGCAGTTCTTC. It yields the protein CASKIQEYNEQFF.

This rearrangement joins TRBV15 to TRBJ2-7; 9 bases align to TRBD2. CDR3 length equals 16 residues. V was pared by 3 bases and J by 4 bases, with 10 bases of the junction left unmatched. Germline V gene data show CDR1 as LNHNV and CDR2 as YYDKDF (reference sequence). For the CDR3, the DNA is TGTGCCACCAGCAGGGCGGGAGGGTCGTTAGAGTACGAGCAGTACTTC. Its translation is CATSRAGGSLEYEQYF.